These 29 T cell receptor beta chains originate from one sample sequenced in a study of blood T cell repertoires in COVID-19. Clones were sequenced by immunoSEQ multiplex PCR, and TCRdb holds only the in-frame ones, with some missing. The profile shows about 170,000 clones, about 90% of them singletons. Sequenced sample: peripheral blood. All receptors derive from a man younger than 45 with COVID-19, enrolled during active disease.

The genes are TRBV24-1 and TRBJ2-2; 12 positions match TRBD2. In germline, CDR1 is KGHDR, CDR2 SFDVKD. The CDR3 has 22 amino acids. V trimming: 4 bases; J trimming: 0 bases; junction bases outside the gene matches: 17. CDR3 region: CATSDATLGLAGKPTNTGELFF. CDR3 nucleotide sequence: TGTGCCACCAGTGACGCTACCCTTGGACTAGCGGGAAAACCCACGAACACCGGGGAGCTGTTTTTT.

The chain employs TRBV5-1 and TRBJ1-3; TRBD1 aligns across 7 bases. The CDR3 consists of 14 residues. CDR1 and CDR2 (germline): SGHRS, YFSETQ. Trimming at V came to 4 bases and at J to 4 bases, leaving 5 bases not matched to a gene. CDR3 nucleotide sequence: TGCGCCAGCAGCGAAGGGGGCGCGGGAAACACCATATATTTT. This sequence encodes CASSEGGAGNTIYF.

The V gene is TRBV7-2, the J gene TRBJ2-5; D is uncertain. Trimming removed 6 bases from V and 5 bases from J, with 7 bases in between. The CDR3 spans 11 residues. Germline V gene lookup returns CDR1 SGHTA and CDR2 FQGNSA. The CDR3 loop reads CASRYSETQYF. For the CDR3, the DNA is TGTGCCAGCAGGTACAGTGAGACCCAGTACTTC.

The chain has TRBV5-1 and TRBJ2-1, with a possible D match to TRBD2 (6 bases). In germline, CDR1 is SGHRS, CDR2 YFSETQ. The ends were cut back, 4 bases at V and 7 bases at J, with 21 bases in the middle. This CDR3 has 16 amino acids. CDR3: CASSPSGGEGWNEQFF. The CDR3 region has the DNA TGCGCCAGCAGCCCCTCGGGCGGGGAAGGTTGGAATGAGCAGTTCTTC.

This clone was picked up one time. The chain is built from TRBV5-4 and TRBJ1-1, with TRBD1 identical over 7 bases. The CDR3 totals 15 residues. Losses at the gene ends were 4 bases for V and 0 bases for J; bases not matched to a gene: 6. Germline CDR1 reads SGHNT; CDR2 reads YYREEE (reference sequence). CDR3 DNA sequence: TGTGCCAGCAGCGGGCTCGGGACAGTGAACACTGAAGCTTTCTTT. It encodes CASSGLGTVNTEAFF. The full variable domain, rest sourced from reference TRBV5-4 and TRBJ1-1, is ETGVTQSPTHLIKTRGQQVTLRCSSQSGHNTVSWYQQALGQGPQFIFQYYREEENGRGNFPPRFSGLQFPNYSSELNVNALELDDSALYLCASSGLGTVNTEAFFGQGTRLTVV.

V is TRBV6-5 and J is TRBJ1-1; 7 bases agree with TRBD1. V lost 4 bases to trimming and J lost 5 bases; unmatched junction nucleotides: 13. Germline loops: CDR1 MNHEY, CDR2 SVGAGI. This CDR3 has 16 amino acids. The CDR3 here is CASSSEQTGKDTEAFF. CDR3 sequence (DNA): TGTGCCAGCAGTTCCGAACAGACAGGGAAAGATACTGAAGCTTTCTTT.

The chain uses TRBV5-6 and TRBJ2-7, with D maybe TRBD2 (5 bases). There are 15 residues in the CDR3. Trimming pared 1 base from V and 4 bases from J, leaving 15 bases between. The V gene's germline CDR1 is SGHDT and CDR2 YYEEEE. The CDR3 here is CASSLIGERRYEQYF. The CDR3 coding sequence is TGTGCCAGCAGCTTGATCGGAGAGCGGAGATACGAGCAGTACTTC.

The chain employs TRBV21-1 and TRBJ1-3. TRBV21-1 is flagged as a pseudogene. This CDR3 is 14 amino acids long. The CDR3 protein is CASSLPNSGNTIYF. The CDR3 DNA sequence: TGTGCCAGCAGCCTACCGAACTCTGGAAACACCATATATTTT.

The chain couples TRBV7-2 to TRBJ1-2, with D unresolved. The CDR3 has 15 amino acids. Germline V gene lookup returns CDR1 SGHTA and CDR2 FQGNSA. The V end lost 5 bases, the J end lost 2 bases, and 15 bases lay between the germline ends. CDR3 sequence: CASSPRPEGNYGYTF. DNA of the CDR3: TGTGCCAGCAGCCCTAGACCGGAGGGCAACTATGGCTACACCTTC. The whole variable domain, remainder taken from reference TRBV7-2 and TRBJ1-2, is GAGVSQSPSNKVTEKGKDVELRCDPISGHTALYWYRQSLGQGLEFLIYFQGNSAPDKSGLPSDRFSAERTGGSVSTLTIQRTQQEDSAVYLCASSPRPEGNYGYTFGSGTRLTVV.

The CDR3 protein is CASSSTSGGTGELFF. The CDR3 DNA is TGCGCCAGCAGCTCGACTAGCGGGGGCACCGGGGAGCTGTTTTTT. V is TRBV5-1 and J is TRBJ2-2; 12 nucleotides line up with TRBD2. Germline V CDR1 and CDR2: SGHRS, YFSETQ. After removal of 3 bases from V and 4 bases from J, the junction contained 1 base not matched to a gene. This CDR3 spans 15 amino acids.

The chain recombines TRBV28 with TRBJ1-6; 7 bases map to TRBD1. The CDR3 covers 15 residues. Germline V CDR1 and CDR2: MDHEN, SYDVKM. The ends lost 5 bases at V and 10 bases at J; junction bases unmatched: 11. CDR3 DNA sequence: TGTGCCAGCAGTCTCCCGGGACAGAACAGATCACCCCTCCACTTT. The encoded protein is CASSLPGQNRSPLHF.

This clone was observed a single time. The chain joins TRBV7-9 to TRBJ2-5, with 9 bases fitting TRBD1. The CDR3 loop spans 15 amino acids. Germline trimming cut 6 bases from V and 5 bases from J; bases unmatched to any gene: 10. Germline CDR1 reads SEHNR; CDR2 reads FQNEAQ (reference sequence). CDR3 residues: CASRQMTGGRETQYF. The DNA for the CDR3 is TGTGCCAGCAGACAAATGACAGGGGGACGGGAGACCCAGTACTTC.

The chain carries TRBV6-5 and TRBJ1-1; the D gene is possibly TRBD1 (5 bases). V was cut by 6 bases and J by 5 bases, with 19 bases left in between. CDR1 and CDR2 from the germline V gene are MNHEY and SVGAGI. CDR3 size: 15 residues. In DNA form, the CDR3 reads TGTGCCAGCAGCTGGACGGGGGGTGTTGGGACTGAAGCTTTCTTT. This codes for CASSWTGGVGTEAFF.

The chain joins TRBV12-3 or TRBV12-4 to TRBJ1-1; tentatively, D is TRBD1 (6 bases). The CDR3 is 13 residues long. V lost 4 bases and J lost 8, with 14 bases in between. Here the CDR3 reads CASSSLRGSEAFF. Written as DNA, the CDR3 is TGTGCCAGCAGTTCCTTGAGGGGGAGCGAAGCTTTCTTT.

The chain employs TRBV7-2 and TRBJ2-1, with a tentative D call TRBD2 (5 bases). V was shortened by 1 base and J by 4 bases, with 14 bases between the two germline ends. Germline V gene data show CDR1 as SGHTA and CDR2 as FQGNSA. The length of the CDR3 is 16 residues. The CDR3 here is CASSLVRGWVYNEQFF. The CDR3 bases are TGTGCCAGCAGCTTAGTTCGGGGTTGGGTATACAATGAGCAGTTCTTC.

The gene calls are TRBV5-6 and TRBJ2-7; 10 bases fit TRBD2. The CDR3 is 16 amino acids. Per germline, CDR1 SGHDT and CDR2 YYEEEE. V gave up 1 base and J gave up 3 bases; unmatched junction bases: 7. The CDR3 loop reads CASSLLGTSAFYEQYF. The CDR3 DNA sequence: TGTGCCAGCAGCTTGTTGGGGACTAGCGCCTTCTACGAGCAGTACTTC. The entire variable domain, with the rest obtained from reference TRBV5-6 and TRBJ2-7, is as follows: DAGVTQSPTHLIKTRGQQVTLRCSPKSGHDTVSWYQQALGQGPQFIFQYYEEEERQRGNFPDRFSGHQFPNYSSELNVNALLLGDSALYLCASSLLGTSAFYEQYFGPGTRLTVT.

V usage is TRBV7-2 and J usage is TRBJ2-2; perhaps TRBD1 as D (6 bases). The germline CDR1 and CDR2 sequences are SGHTA and FQGNSA. V was shortened by 2 bases and J by 3 bases, with 13 bases between the two germline ends. The CDR3 extends over 16 amino acids. Here the CDR3 DNA reads TGTGCCAGCAGCTTATACAGGGCTTCCTACACCGGGGAGCTGTTTTTT. As protein: CASSLYRASYTGELFF.

The chain combines TRBV5-4 with TRBJ1-3; weak D call: TRBD1 (6 bases). With 3 bases removed from V and 2 bases from J, the gap between germline ends came to 12 bases. CDR1 and CDR2 from the germline V gene are SGHNT and YYREEE (reference sequence). This CDR3 has 15 amino acids. The CDR3 DNA follows: TGTGCCAGCAGCTCCCACAGGGTCCCTGGAAACACCATATATTTT. This gives the protein CASSSHRVPGNTIYF.

The chain combines TRBV30 with TRBJ2-3; a weak D match, TRBD1 (5 bases). Trimming removed 2 bases from V and 0 bases from J, with 9 bases in between. Germline CDR1 is GTSNPN and CDR2 is SVGIG (reference sequence). CDR3 length equals 14 residues. The CDR3 region is CAWSPGRSTDTQYF. In DNA, the CDR3 is TGTGCCTGGAGTCCAGGGCGGAGCACAGATACGCAGTATTTT.

V and J are TRBV7-2 and TRBJ2-3; 9 bases line up with TRBD2. The germline V gene has CDR1 SGHTA and CDR2 FQGNSA. J was trimmed by 4 bases and V by 7 bases; bases with no gene match: 9. This CDR3 has 15 residues. CDR3 DNA: TGTGCCAGCACCTTCAGGGCGGGGGGGCCAGATACGCAGTATTTT. This sequence encodes CASTFRAGGPDTQYF.

J is TRBJ2-1 and V is TRBV6-6; TRBD2 might be the D (5 bases). This CDR3 comprises 14 residues. Trimming left V 6 bases short and J 15 bases short, with 24 bases between. Germline-derived CDR1 and CDR2 are MNHNY and SVGAGI (reference sequence). CDR3 DNA: TGTGCCAGCAGCTACGACCTATCGCTGAGGGAAAGGTTCTTC. Translating it yields CASSYDLSLRERFF.

This chain uses TRBV6-5 with TRBJ1-4; 7 nucleotides line up with TRBD1. The CDR3 runs 14 residues. V was pared by 6 bases and J by 5 bases, with 6 bases of the junction left unmatched. The germline gives CDR1 MNHEY, CDR2 SVGAGI. In nucleotides, the CDR3 is TGTGCCAGCAGCCAGGGGACAGTCAATGAAAAACTGTTTTTT. This codes for CASSQGTVNEKLFF.

The V gene is TRBV3-1 (or the pseudogene TRBV3-2), the J gene TRBJ1-2; maybe TRBD1 (5 bases). The CDR3 is 14 residues long. Germline V gives CDR1 LGHDT, CDR2 YNNKEL (reference sequence). V lost 3 bases to trimming and J lost 5 bases, with 13 bases between them. CDR3 nucleotides: TGTGCCAGCAGCCAGGAAGGGGAGGGTTATGGCTACACCTTC. This codes for CASSQEGEGYGYTF.

The chain links TRBV20-1 to TRBJ1-5, with TRBD1 matching 8 bases. Germline CDR1 and CDR2: DFQATT and SNEGSKA (reference sequence). Trimming cost V 3 bases and J 6 bases; bases outside gene matches: 10. This CDR3 spans 15 amino acids. The CDR3 here is CSASPLARGLQPQHF. The CDR3 DNA sequence: TGCAGTGCTAGTCCCCTAGCCAGGGGGCTTCAGCCCCAGCATTTT.

In this sample, this clone turned up a few times. The J gene is TRBJ2-2, the V gene TRBV28; 7 positions agree with TRBD2. Unmatched junction bases numbered 12, after V lost 10 bases and J lost 4 bases. Germline V lookup: CDR1 MDHEN, CDR2 SYDVKM. The CDR3 sequence is 15 residues long. CDR3: CATLFGGSSTGELFF. The CDR3 DNA is TGTGCCACACTCTTTGGCGGGAGCTCCACCGGGGAGCTGTTTTTT.

The chain links TRBV9 to TRBJ2-1, with TRBD2 matching over 10 bases. CDR3 size: 16 residues. V lost 4 bases to trimming and J lost 5 bases; unmatched junction nucleotides: 9. The V gene's germline CDR1 is SGDLS and CDR2 YYNGEE. CDR3 coding DNA: TGTGCCAGCAGCACGCGGACTAGCGGAGGCAACAATGAGCAGTTCTTC. As protein: CASSTRTSGGNNEQFF.

The chain uses TRBV27 and TRBJ2-2, with TRBD1 matching over 7 bases. Germline CDR1 MNHEY, CDR2 SMNVEV (reference sequence). This CDR3 region has 13 residues. V lost 3 bases to trimming and J lost 11 bases; unmatched junction nucleotides: 6. Here the CDR3 DNA reads TGTGCCAGCAGTTTTCGGCGACAGGGTGAGCTGTTTTTT. It encodes CASSFRRQGELFF.

The genes are TRBV21-1 and TRBJ1-2; the D call TRBD1 from the table was never checked on the DNA. TRBV21-1 is an annotated pseudogene. This CDR3 is 12 amino acids long. CDR3 loop: CASSNTVHGYTF. CDR3 DNA: TGTGCCAGCAGCAACACAGTTCATGGCTACACCTTC.

The chain couples TRBV25-1 to TRBJ2-2; D is unclear. CDR1 MGHDK and CDR2 SYGVNS come from the germline V gene. Trimming pared 1 base from V and 0 bases from J, leaving 15 bases between. This CDR3 is built from 18 residues. CDR3 DNA sequence: TGTGCCAGCAGTGAATCAGTTGGCGGCATCGCGAACACCGGGGAGCTGTTTTTT. It specifies CASSESVGGIANTGELFF.